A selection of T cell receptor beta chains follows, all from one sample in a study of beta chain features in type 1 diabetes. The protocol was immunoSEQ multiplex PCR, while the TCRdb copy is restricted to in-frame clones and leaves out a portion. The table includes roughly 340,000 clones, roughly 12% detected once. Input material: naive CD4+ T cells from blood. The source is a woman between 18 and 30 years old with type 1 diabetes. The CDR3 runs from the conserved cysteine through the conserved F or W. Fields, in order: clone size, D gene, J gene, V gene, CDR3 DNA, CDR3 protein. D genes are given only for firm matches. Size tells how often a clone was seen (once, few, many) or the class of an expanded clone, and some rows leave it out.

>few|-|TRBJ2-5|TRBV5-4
TGTGCCAGCAGCCCCAACCTAGACTCGGAGACCCAGTACTTC
CASSPNLDSETQYF
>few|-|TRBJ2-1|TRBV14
TGTGCCAGCAGCCAACTTCAGTTTCGCAATGAGCAGTTCTTC
CASSQLQFRNEQFF
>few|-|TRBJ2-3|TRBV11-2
TGTGCCAGCAGCTTCTACGGGATCGAGAATACGCAGTATTTT
CASSFYGIENTQYF
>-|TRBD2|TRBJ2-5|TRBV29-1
TGCAGCGTTGGGACTAGCGACCAAGAGACCCAGTACTTC
CSVGTSDQETQYF
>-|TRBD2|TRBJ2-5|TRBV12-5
TGTGCTAGTGGTTCGTCCGGGGGGGAGACCCAGTACTTC
CASGSSGGETQYF
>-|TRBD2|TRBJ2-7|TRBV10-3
TGTGCCATCACCGAGACTAGCGGGAGGGCGTCCGAGCAGTACTTC
CAITETSGRASEQYF
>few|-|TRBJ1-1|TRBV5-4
TGTGCCAGCAGCGGGATGGCAGGGAATGTCGGCACTGAAGCTTTCTTT
CASSGMAGNVGTEAFF
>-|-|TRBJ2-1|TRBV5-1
TGCGCCAGCAGCTTGAGGGGGGGGGACAATGAGCAGTTCTTC
CASSLRGGDNEQFF
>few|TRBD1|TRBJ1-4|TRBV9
TGTGCCAGCAGCGTAACAGGGGGCGGTGCAACTAATGAAAAACTGTTTTTT
CASSVTGGGATNEKLFF
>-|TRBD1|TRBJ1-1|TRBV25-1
TGTGCCAGCAGTGATGCCAGGGGGACTGAAGCTTTCTTT
CASSDARGTEAFF
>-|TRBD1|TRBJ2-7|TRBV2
TGTGCCAGCAGTAAAACCCAGGGGGAAGGATACTTC
CASSKTQGEGYF
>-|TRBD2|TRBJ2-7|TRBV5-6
TGTGCCAGCAGCCAACCACTAGCGGGAGTCTACGAGCAGTACTTC
CASSQPLAGVYEQYF
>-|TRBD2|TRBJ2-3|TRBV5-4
TGTGCCAGCAGCCTCGGGACTAGCGTGCCGACAGATACGCAGTATTTT
CASSLGTSVPTDTQYF
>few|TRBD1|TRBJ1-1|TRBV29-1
TGCAGCGTTGACCCGACAGGGTCGGTCTACCAAGCTTTCTTT
CSVDPTGSVYQAFF
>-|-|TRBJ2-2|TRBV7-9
TGTGCCAGCAGCCTTCCCCCGGTCACCGGGGAGCTGTTTTTT
CASSLPPVTGELFF
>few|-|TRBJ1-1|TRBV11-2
TGTGCCAGCAGCCCACATTATGAAGCTTTCTTT
CASSPHYEAFF
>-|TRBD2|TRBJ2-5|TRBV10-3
TGTGCCATCAGTGAAGCTAGCGGGAGGCTCCAAGAGACCCAGTACTTC
CAISEASGRLQETQYF
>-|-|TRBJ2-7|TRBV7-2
TGTGCCAGCAGCCCTGTATCTAGCTTGATCTACGAGCAGTACTTC
CASSPVSSLIYEQYF
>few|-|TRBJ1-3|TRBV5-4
TGTGCCAGCAGCGACACGTCTTGGGTCGGAAACACCATATATTTT
CASSDTSWVGNTIYF
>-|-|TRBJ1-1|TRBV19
TGTGCCAGTACTCGAGTGCCCCGGGACACTGAAGCTTTCTTT
CASTRVPRDTEAFF
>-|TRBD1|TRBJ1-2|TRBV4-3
TGCGCCAGCAGCCACCCTGACAGGGCGGACTATGGCTACACCTTC
CASSHPDRADYGYTF
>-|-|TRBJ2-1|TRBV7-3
TGTGCCAGCAGCTTGGGAGCTACCTCGAGGGAGCAGTTCTTC
CASSLGATSREQFF
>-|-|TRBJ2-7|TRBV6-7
TGTGCCAGCATCGGGGAGGAGTGGTACGAGCAGTACTTC
CASIGEEWYEQYF
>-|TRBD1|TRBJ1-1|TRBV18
TGTGCCAGCTCGCTGGGACAGATGAACACTGAAGCTTTCTTT
CASSLGQMNTEAFF
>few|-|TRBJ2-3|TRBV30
TGTGCCTGGAGTGCTGGGACTGGGGGAGATACGCAGTATTTT
CAWSAGTGGDTQYF
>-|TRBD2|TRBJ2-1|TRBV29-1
TGCAGCGTGGGGACTAGCGGGAGGTTCAGGGTCGAGTTCTTC
CSVGTSGRFRVEFF
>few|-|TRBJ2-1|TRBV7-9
TGTGCCAGCAGCTTACAGGGATCGTCCTACAATGAGCAGTTCTTC
CASSLQGSSYNEQFF
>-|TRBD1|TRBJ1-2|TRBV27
TGTGCCAGCAGTTTAGGGACAGGGGGCTATGGCTACACCTTC
CASSLGTGGYGYTF
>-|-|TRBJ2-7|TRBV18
TGTGCCAGCTCTAGGGGGATGGAAACTGGCGAGCAGTACTTC
CASSRGMETGEQYF
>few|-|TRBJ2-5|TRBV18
TGTGCCAGCTCCGAAGACACTCGTCCAGGGGAGACCCAGTACTTC
CASSEDTRPGETQYF
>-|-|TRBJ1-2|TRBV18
TGTGCCAGCTCACCCGGCGAAGGTCTAGACTATGGCTACACCTTC
CASSPGEGLDYGYTF
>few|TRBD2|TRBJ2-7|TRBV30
TGTGCCTGGAGTGTGCCAGCGGGAGGGCCGTACGAGCAGTACTTC
CAWSVPAGGPYEQYF
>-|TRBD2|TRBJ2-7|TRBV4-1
TGCGCCAGCAGCCCCAAGGTTCCTAGCGGCTATTACGAGCAGTACTTC
CASSPKVPSGYYEQYF